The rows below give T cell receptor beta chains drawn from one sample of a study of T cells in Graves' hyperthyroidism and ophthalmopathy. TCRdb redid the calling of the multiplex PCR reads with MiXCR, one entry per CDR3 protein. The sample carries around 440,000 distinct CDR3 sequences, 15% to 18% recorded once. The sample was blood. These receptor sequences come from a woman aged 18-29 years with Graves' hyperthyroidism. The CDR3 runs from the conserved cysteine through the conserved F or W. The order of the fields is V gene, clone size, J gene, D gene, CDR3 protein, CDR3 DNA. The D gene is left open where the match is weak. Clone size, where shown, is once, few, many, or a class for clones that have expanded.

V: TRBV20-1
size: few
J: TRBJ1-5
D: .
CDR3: CSARAGVSQPQHF
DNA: TGCAGTGCTAGAGCGGGGGTCAGCCAGCCCCAGCATTTT

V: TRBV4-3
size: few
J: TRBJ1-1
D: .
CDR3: CASSQDLPTEAFF
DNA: TGCGCCAGCAGCCAAGATCTACCCACTGAAGCTTTCTTT

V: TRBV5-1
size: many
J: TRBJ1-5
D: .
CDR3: CASSSDGGGNQPQHF
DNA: TGCGCCAGCAGCTCGGACGGCGGAGGCAATCAGCCCCAGCATTTT

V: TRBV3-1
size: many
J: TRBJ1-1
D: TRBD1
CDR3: CASSPRTGRMNTEAFF
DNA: TGTGCCAGCAGCCCGAGGACAGGGAGGATGAACACTGAAGCTTTCTTT

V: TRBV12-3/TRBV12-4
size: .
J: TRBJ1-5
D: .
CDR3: CASSLRVNQPQHF
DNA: TGTGCCAGCAGTTTACGTGTCAATCAGCCCCAGCATTTT

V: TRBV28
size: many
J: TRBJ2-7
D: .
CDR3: CASRPNRAIYEQYF
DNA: TGTGCCAGCAGGCCGAACAGGGCTATCTACGAGCAGTACTTC

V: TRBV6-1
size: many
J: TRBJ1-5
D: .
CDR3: CASRPSTGFNQPQHF
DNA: TGTGCCAGCAGACCCTCGACGGGATTCAATCAGCCCCAGCATTTT

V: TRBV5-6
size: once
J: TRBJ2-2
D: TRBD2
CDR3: CASSASRLAGDANTGELFF
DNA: TGTGCCAGCAGCGCCTCGCGACTAGCGGGAGACGCGAACACCGGGGAGCTGTTTTTT

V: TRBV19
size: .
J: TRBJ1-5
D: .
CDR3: CASSMEGLYGNQPQHF
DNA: TGTGCCAGTAGTATGGAAGGGTTGTACGGCAATCAGCCCCAGCATTTT

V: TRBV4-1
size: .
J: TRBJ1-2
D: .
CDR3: CASKNWPRPGGYTF
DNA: TGCGCCAGCAAAAATTGGCCCCGGCCCGGCGGCTACACCTTC

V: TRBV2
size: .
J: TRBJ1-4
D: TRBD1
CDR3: CTSTRDRGHEKLFF
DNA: TGTACCAGCACCCGGGACAGGGGGCACGAAAAACTGTTTTTT

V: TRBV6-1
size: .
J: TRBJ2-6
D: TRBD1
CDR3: CASIGQGQMKTSGANVLTF
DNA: TGTGCCAGTATAGGACAGGGCCAAATGAAAACCTCTGGGGCCAACGTCCTGACTTTC

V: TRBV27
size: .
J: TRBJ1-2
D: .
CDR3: CASSFYESWQGGSSGYTF
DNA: TGTGCCAGCAGTTTTTATGAATCTTGGCAGGGAGGTAGTAGCGGCTACACCTTC

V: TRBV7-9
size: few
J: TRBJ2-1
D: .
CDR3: CASSLGSGREAYNEQFF
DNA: TGTGCCAGCAGCTTAGGCTCGGGCAGAGAAGCTTACAATGAGCAGTTCTTC

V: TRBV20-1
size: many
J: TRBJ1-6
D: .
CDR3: CSASPSVGGDDSPLHF
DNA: TGCAGTGCTAGCCCCTCGGTTGGGGGTGATGATTCACCCCTCCACTTT

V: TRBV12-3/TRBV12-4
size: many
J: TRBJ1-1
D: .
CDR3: CASRIITNTEAFF
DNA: TGTGCCAGCAGGATAATAACGAACACTGAAGCTTTCTTT

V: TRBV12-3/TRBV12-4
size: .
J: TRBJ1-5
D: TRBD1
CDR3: CASSEGTGINQPQHF
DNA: TGTGCCAGCAGCGAGGGGACAGGGATCAATCAGCCCCAGCATTTT

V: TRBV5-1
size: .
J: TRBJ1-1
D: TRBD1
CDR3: CASSPRQGMNTEAFF
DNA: TGCGCCAGCAGCCCGCGACAGGGCATGAACACTGAAGCTTTCTTT

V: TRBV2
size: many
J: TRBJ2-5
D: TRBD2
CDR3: CASSEVGGAQYF
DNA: TGTGCCAGCAGTGAAGTGGGAGGGGCCCAGTACTTC

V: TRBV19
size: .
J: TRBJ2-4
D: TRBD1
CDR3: CASAQGTENIQYF
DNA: TGTGCCAGTGCACAGGGGACCGAGAACATTCAGTACTTC

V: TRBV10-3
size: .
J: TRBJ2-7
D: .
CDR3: CAISEDGTDYEQYF
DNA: TGTGCCATCAGTGAGGACGGGACTGACTACGAGCAGTACTTC

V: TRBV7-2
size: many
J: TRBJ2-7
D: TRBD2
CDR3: CASSIGGAYEQYF
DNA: TGTGCCAGCAGCATTGGGGGGGCCTACGAGCAGTACTTC

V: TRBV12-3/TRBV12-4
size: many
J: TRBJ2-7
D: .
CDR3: CASSTGTVSYEQYF
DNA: TGTGCCAGCAGCACAGGGACTGTCTCCTACGAGCAGTACTTC

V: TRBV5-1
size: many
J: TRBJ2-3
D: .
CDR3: CASSFGLAESTDTQYF
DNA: TGCGCCAGCAGCTTTGGATTAGCGGAGAGCACAGATACGCAGTATTTT

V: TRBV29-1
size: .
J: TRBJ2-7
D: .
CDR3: CSVEPGPAGEQYF
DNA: TGCAGCGTTGAGCCGGGACCAGCTGGCGAGCAGTACTTC

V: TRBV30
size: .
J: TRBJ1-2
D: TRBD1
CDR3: CAWRRTGGYGYTF
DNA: TGTGCCTGGAGAAGGACAGGGGGTTATGGCTACACCTTC

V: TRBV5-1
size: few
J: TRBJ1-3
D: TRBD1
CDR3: CASTEREGGAGNTIYF
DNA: TGCGCCAGCACCGAACGGGAAGGGGGCGCCGGAAACACCATATATTTT

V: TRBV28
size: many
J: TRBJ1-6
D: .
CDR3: CASSLMPDSMGSPLHF
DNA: TGTGCCAGCAGTTTAATGCCCGACAGTATGGGTTCACCCCTCCACTTT

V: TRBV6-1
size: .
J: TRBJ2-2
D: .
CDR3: CASSEGGFPGELFF
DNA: TGTGCCAGCAGTGAAGGCGGATTCCCCGGGGAGCTGTTTTTT

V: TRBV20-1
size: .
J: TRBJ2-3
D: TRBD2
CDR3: CSAPTRAGTTDTQYF
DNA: TGCAGTGCCCCCACCCGAGCGGGGACCACAGATACGCAGTATTTT

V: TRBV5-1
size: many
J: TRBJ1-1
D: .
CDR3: CASSYRMSTEAFF
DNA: TGCGCCAGCAGCTATAGGATGAGCACTGAAGCTTTCTTT

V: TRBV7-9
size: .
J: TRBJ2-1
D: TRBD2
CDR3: CASSLDSGGPYNEQFF
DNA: TGTGCCAGCAGCTTAGACAGCGGGGGCCCATACAATGAGCAGTTCTTC

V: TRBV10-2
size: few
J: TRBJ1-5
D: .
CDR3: CASSDRTGQPQHF
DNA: TGCGCCAGCAGTGACAGGACGGGTCAGCCCCAGCATTTT

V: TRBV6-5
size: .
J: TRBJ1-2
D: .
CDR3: CASSYSIVALSGYTF
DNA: TGTGCCAGCAGTTACTCGATTGTAGCTCTGAGCGGCTACACCTTC

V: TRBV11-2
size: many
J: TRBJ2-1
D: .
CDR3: CANSFFTGALNNEQFF
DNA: TGTGCCAACAGCTTCTTTACGGGGGCCCTCAACAATGAGCAGTTCTTC